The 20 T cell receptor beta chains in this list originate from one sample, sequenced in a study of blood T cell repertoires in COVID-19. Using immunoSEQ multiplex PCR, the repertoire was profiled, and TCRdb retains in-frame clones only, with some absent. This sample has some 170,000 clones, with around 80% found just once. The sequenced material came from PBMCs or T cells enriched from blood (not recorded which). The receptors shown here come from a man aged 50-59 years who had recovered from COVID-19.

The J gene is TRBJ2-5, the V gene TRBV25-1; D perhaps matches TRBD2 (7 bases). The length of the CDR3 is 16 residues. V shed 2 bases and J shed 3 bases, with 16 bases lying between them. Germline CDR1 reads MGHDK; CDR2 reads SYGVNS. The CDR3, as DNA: TGTGCCAGCAGTGAACCGAACTGGGGGGGCGAAGAGACCCAGTACTTC. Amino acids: CASSEPNWGGEETQYF.

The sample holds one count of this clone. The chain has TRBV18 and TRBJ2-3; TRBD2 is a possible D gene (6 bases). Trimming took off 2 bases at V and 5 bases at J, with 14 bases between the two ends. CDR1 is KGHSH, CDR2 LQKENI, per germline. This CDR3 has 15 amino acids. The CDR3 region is CASSPGTSSRDTQYF. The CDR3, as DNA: TGTGCCAGCTCACCAGGGACTTCGTCTAGAGATACGCAGTATTTT.

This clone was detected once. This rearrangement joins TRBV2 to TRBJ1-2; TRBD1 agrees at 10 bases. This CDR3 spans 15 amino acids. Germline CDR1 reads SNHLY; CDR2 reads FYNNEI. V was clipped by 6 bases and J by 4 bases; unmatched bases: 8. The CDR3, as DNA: TGTGCCAGCAGGTGGACAGGGGGAGGCGGCTATGGCTACACCTTC. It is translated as CASRWTGGGGYGYTF.

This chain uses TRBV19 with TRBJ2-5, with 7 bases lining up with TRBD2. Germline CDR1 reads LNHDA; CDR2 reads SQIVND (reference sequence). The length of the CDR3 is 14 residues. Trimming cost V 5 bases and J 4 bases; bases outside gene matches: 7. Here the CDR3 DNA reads TGTGCCAGTAGTTTCGGGGGAGGGAGAGAGACCCAGTACTTC. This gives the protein CASSFGGGRETQYF.

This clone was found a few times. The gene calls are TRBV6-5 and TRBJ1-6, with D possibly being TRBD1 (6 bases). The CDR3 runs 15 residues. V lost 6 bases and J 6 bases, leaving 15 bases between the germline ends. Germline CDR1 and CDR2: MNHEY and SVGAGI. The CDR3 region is CASSAKGGTNSPLHF. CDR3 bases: TGTGCCAGCAGCGCCAAGGGGGGGACTAATTCACCCCTCCACTTT.

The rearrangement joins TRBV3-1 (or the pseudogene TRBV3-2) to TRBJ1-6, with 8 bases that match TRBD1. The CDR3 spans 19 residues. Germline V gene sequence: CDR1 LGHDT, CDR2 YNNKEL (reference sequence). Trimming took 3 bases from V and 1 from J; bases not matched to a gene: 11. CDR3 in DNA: TGTGCCAGCAGCCACGCGGGACAGGCGGCCGGATCCTATAATTCACCCCTCCACTTT. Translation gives CASSHAGQAAGSYNSPLHF.

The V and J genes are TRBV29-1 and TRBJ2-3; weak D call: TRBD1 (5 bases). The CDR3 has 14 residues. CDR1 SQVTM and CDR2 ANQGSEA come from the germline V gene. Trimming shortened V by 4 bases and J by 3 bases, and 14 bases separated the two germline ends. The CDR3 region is CSVGGGAATDTQYF. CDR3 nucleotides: TGCAGCGTTGGGGGTGGGGCGGCGACAGATACGCAGTATTTT.

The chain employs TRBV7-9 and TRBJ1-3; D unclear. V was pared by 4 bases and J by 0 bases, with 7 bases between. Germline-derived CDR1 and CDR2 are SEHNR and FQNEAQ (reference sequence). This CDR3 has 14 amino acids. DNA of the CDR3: TGTGCCAGCAGCTACAGCATCTCTGGAAACACCATATATTTT. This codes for CASSYSISGNTIYF. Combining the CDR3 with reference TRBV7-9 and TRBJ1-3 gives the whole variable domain DTGVSQNPRHKITKRGQNVTFRCDPISEHNRLYWYRQTLGQGPEFLTYFQNEAQLEKSRLLSDRFSAERPKGSFSTLEIQRTEQGDSAMYLCASSYSISGNTIYFGEGSWLTVV.

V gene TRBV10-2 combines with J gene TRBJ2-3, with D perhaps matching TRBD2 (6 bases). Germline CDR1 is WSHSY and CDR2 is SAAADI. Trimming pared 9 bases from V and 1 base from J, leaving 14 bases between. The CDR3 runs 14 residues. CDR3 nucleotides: TGCGCCAGTTCGACGGGGGTTCGCACAGATACGCAGTATTTT. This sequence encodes CASSTGVRTDTQYF.

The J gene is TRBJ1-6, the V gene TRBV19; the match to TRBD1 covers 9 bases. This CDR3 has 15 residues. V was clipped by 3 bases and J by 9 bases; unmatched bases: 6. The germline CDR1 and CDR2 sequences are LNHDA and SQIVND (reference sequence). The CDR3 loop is CASSIPGQGSSPLHF. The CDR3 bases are TGTGCCAGTAGTATCCCGGGACAGGGTAGTTCACCCCTCCACTTT. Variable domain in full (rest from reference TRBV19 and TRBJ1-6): DGGITQSPKYLFRKEGQNVTLSCEQNLNHDAMYWYRQDPGQGLRLIYYSQIVNDFQKGDIAEGYSVSREKKESFPLTVTSAQKNPTAFYLCASSIPGQGSSPLHFGNGTRLTVT.

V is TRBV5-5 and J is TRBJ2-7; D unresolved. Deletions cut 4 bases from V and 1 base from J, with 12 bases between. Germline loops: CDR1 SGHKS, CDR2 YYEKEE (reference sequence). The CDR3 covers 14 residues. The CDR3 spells CASSETEFSYEQYF. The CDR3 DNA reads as TGTGCCAGCAGCGAAACAGAGTTTTCCTACGAGCAGTACTTC.

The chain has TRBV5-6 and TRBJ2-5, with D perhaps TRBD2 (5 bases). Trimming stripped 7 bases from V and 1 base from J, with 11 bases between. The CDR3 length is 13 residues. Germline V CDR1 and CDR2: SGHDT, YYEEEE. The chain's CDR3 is CASRTGIQETQYF. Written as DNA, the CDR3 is TGTGCCAGCCGCACCGGGATCCAAGAGACCCAGTACTTC.

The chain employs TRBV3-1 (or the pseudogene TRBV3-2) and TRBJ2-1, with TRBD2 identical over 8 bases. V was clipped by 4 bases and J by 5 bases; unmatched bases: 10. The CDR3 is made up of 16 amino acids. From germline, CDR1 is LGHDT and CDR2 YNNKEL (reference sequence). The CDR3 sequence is CASSPLVGSGDNEQFF. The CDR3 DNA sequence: TGTGCCAGCAGCCCTCTTGTGGGTAGCGGGGACAATGAGCAGTTCTTC.

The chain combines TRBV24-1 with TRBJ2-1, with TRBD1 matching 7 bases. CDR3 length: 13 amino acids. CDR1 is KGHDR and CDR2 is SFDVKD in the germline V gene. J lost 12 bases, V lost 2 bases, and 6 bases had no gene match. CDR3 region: CATSDSGGKRQFF. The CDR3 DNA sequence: TGTGCCACCAGTGATTCAGGGGGTAAACGGCAGTTCTTC.

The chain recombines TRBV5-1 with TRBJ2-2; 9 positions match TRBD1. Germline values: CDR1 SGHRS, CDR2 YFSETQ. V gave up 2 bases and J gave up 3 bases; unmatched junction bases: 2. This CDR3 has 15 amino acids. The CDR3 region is CASSLQGADTGELFF. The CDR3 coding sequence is TGCGCCAGCAGCTTACAGGGGGCGGACACCGGGGAGCTGTTTTTT.

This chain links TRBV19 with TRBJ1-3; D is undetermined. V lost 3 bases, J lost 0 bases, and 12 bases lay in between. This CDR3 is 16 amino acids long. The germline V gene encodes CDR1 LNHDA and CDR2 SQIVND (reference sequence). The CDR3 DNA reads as TGTGCCAGTAGTATTTGGCGGAGCCACTCTGGAAACACCATATATTTT. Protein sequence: CASSIWRSHSGNTIYF.

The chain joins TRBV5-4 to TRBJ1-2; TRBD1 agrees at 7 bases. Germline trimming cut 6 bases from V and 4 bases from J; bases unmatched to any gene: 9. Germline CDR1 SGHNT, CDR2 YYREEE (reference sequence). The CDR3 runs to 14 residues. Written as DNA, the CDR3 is TGTGCCAGCATGGGACAGAACCTTCTCTATGGCTACACCTTC. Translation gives CASMGQNLLYGYTF.

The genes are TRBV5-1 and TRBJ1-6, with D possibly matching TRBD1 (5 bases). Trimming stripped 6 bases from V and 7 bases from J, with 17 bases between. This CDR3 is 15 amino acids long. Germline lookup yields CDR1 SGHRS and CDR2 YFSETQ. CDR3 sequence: CASTPWGLENSPLHF. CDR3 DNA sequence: TGCGCCAGCACGCCCTGGGGCCTGGAGAATTCACCCCTCCACTTT. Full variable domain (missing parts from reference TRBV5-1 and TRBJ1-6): KAGVTQTPRYLIKTRGQQVTLSCSPISGHRSVSWYQQTPGQGLQFLFEYFSETQRNKGNFPGRFSGRQFSNSRSEMNVSTLELGDSALYLCASTPWGLENSPLHFGNGTRLTVT.

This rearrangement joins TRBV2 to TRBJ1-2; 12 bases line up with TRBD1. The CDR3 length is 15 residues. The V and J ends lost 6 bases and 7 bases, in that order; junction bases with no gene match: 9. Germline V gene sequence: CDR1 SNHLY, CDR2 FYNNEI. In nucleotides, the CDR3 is TGTGCCAGCAGGCCCGGGACAGGGGGCGTGGGTGGCTACACCTTC. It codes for CASRPGTGGVGGYTF.

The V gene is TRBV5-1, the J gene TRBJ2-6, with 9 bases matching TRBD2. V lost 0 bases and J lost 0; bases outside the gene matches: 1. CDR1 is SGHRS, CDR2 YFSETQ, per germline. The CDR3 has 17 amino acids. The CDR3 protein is CASSLVAGASGANVLTF. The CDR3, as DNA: TGCGCCAGCAGCTTGGTAGCGGGAGCCTCTGGGGCCAACGTCCTGACTTTC.